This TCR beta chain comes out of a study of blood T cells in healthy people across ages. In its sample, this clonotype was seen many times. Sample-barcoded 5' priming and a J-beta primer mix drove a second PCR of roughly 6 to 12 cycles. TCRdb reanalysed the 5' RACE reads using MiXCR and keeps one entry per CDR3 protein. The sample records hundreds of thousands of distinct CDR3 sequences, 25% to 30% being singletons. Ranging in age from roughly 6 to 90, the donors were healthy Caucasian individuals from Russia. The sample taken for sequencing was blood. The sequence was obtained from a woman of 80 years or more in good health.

DNA of the CDR3: TGCGCCAGCAGCTTGGTCCAAGGCGGACACGAGCAGTACTTC. Amino acids: CASSLVQGGHEQYF. V is TRBV5-1 and J is TRBJ2-7; D unclear. The length of the CDR3 is 14 residues. CDR1 and CDR2 (germline): SGHRS, YFSETQ. The germline V and J ends were trimmed by 0 bases and 5 bases, with 12 bases remaining between them.